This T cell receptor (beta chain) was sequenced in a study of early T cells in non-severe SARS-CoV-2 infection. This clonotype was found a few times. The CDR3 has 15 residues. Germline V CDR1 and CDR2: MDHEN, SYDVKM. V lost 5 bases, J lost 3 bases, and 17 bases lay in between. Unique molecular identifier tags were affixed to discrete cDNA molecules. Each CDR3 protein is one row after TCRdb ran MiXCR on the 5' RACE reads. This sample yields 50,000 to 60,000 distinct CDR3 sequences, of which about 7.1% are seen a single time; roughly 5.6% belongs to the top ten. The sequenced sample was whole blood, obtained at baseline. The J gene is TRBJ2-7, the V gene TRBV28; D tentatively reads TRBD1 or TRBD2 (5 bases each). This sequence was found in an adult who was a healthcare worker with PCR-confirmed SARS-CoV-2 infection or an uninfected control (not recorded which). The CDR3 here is CASSPYPRGVYEQYF. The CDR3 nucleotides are TGTGCCAGCAGTCCTTACCCGAGAGGGGTCTACGAGCAGTACTTC.